Sequencing of this TCR beta chain was carried out in a study of T-cell reconstitution after alpha-beta-depleted transplantation in children. This clonotype was detected a few times. CDR3 length: 17 amino acids. CDR1 is SGHTA, CDR2 FQGNSA, per germline. The ends were cut back, 4 bases at V and 5 bases at J, with 22 bases in the middle. During its preparation, the TCRbeta library received unique molecular identifiers. Each CDR3 protein is one row after TCRdb ran MiXCR on the PCR reads. The sample holds about 500,000 distinct CDR3 sequences; about 30% are singletons and the top ten take 2% to 3%. This chain links TRBV7-2 with TRBJ2-3, with D possibly being TRBD2 (7 bases). The sequenced sample was PBMCs from the stem cell graft donor, obtained from the stem cell graft. The origin of this receptor is a human donor who donated a stem cell graft to a child with aplastic anemia. The CDR3 bases are TGTGCCAGCAGCTCGGGCTGGTTGGGGGGGCGCCAAGATACGCAGTATTTT. Protein: CASSSGWLGGRQDTQYF.